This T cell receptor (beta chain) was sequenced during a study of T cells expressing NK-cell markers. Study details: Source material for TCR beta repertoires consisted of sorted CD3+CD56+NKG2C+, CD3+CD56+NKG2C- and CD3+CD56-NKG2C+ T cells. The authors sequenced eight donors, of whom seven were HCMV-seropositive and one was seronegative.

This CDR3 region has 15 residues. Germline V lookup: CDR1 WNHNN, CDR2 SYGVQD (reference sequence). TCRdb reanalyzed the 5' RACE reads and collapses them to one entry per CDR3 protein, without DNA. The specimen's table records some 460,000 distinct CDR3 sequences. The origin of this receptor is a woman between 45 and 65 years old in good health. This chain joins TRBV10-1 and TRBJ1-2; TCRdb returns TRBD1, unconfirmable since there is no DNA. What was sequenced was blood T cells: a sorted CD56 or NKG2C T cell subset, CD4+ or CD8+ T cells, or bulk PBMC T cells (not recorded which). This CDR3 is CANPVVYRQEYGYTF.